The rows below give T cell receptor beta chains drawn from one sample of a study of low-dose radiotherapy and immunotherapy resistance in tumors. TCRdb processed the reads anew with MiXCR; each CDR3 protein has one entry. In the table there are tens of thousands of distinct CDR3 sequences, under 20% of which are singletons. This material consisted of PBMCs, taken before treatment. Receptors originate from a male donor with prostate cancer. Both conserved end residues are part of each CDR3. The D gene is left open where the match is weak. Expanded clones are given a class, and other clones once, few, many or no size at all.

.,TRBJ2-1,TRBV7-2,many,CASTSRGGESYTTKYNEQFF,TGTGCCAGCACTTCACGGGGAGGCGAATCCTACACGACGAAATACAATGAGCAGTTCTTC
.,TRBJ2-5,TRBV29-1,.,CSVGIGGFQYF,TGCAGCGTTGGTATTGGGGGTTTCCAGTACTTC
.,TRBJ2-3,TRBV6-5,many,CASSYRVIRGSVSTDTQYF,TGTGCCAGCAGTTACCGAGTTATCAGGGGCTCGGTAAGCACAGATACGCAGTATTTT
.,TRBJ2-2,TRBV7-2,few,CASSSFSGASGELFF,TGTGCCAGCAGCTCATTCTCAGGAGCTTCCGGGGAGCTGTTTTTT
.,TRBJ2-2,TRBV28,.,CGIAGVNTGELFFFFFFFF,.
.,TRBJ1-5,TRBV6-1,many,CASREGTRNQPQHF,TGTGCCAGCAGGGAAGGGACACGCAATCAGCCCCAGCATTTT
TRBD1,TRBJ1-2,TRBV24-1,many,CAIGQGSYGYTF,TGTGCCATTGGACAGGGGTCTTATGGCTACACCTTC
.,TRBJ1-1,TRBV30,many,CAWSVRPAIRSEAFF,TGTGCCTGGAGTGTACGTCCGGCAATTCGGTCTGAAGCTTTCTTT
TRBD1,TRBJ2-5,TRBV3-1,many,CASSQGTGAGETQYF,TGTGCCAGCAGCCAAGGGACAGGGGCAGGAGAGACCCAGTACTTC
TRBD1,TRBJ1-1,TRBV5-1,.,CASSWGGQGRARSTEAFF,TGCGCCAGCAGCTGGGGGGGACAGGGCAGGGCGAGAAGCACTGAAGCTTTCTTT
TRBD2,TRBJ2-3,TRBV5-3,.,CASSLGLAGERTDTQYF,TGTGCCAGCAGCTTGGGACTAGCGGGAGAGCGAACAGATACGCAGTATTTT
.,TRBJ2-5,TRBV28,many,CASSFGWDLETQYF,TGTGCCAGCAGTTTTGGCTGGGATCTGGAGACCCAGTACTTC
TRBD2,TRBJ2-1,TRBV7-2,.,CASSYAATSGRDRDEQFF,TGTGCCAGCAGTTATGCCGCCACAAGCGGGAGAGATCGCGATGAGCAGTTCTTC
.,TRBJ1-5,TRBV12-3/TRBV12-4,many,CASSWGRLDQPQHF,TGTGCCAGCAGTTGGGGGCGCCTTGATCAGCCCCAGCATTTT
TRBD1,TRBJ2-1,TRBV29-1,many,CSVEGYQDQGAFYNEQFF,TGCAGCGTTGAAGGATATCAGGATCAGGGGGCGTTTTACAATGAGCAGTTCTTC
.,TRBJ1-1,TRBV29-1,.,CSPGGGGTEAFF,TGCAGCCCCGGCGGGGGTGGGACTGAAGCTTTCTTT
.,TRBJ1-4,TRBV9,many,CASSVATGEKLFF,TGTGCCAGCAGCGTAGCCACAGGCGAAAAACTGTTTTTT
.,TRBJ2-5,TRBV4-2,many,CASSQVTGGVETQYF,TGTGCCAGCAGCCAAGTGACGGGGGGCGTAGAGACCCAGTACTTC
.,TRBJ2-3,TRBV2,.,CPNPGRLAADTQYF,TGTCCCAACCCCGGGCGGCTAGCCGCAGATACGCAGTATTTT
.,TRBJ1-2,TRBV4-2,many,CASSQGEGAGYGYTF,TGTGCCAGCAGCCAAGGGGAAGGGGCTGGCTATGGCTACACCTTC
.,TRBJ2-5,TRBV6-5,many,CASSSLAVGAQYF,TGTGCCAGCAGTTCCCTCGCCGTAGGGGCCCAGTACTTC
.,TRBJ1-2,TRBV7-9,many,CASSPKQQFLPNGYTF,TGTGCCAGCAGCCCGAAACAACAGTTCTTGCCTAATGGCTACACCTTC
.,TRBJ2-5,TRBV10-3,.,CAISESQVQETQYF,TGTGCCATCAGTGAGTCGCAGGTCCAAGAGACCCAGTACTTC
.,TRBJ2-2,TRBV9,many,CASSVEGTGELFF,TGTGCCAGCAGCGTAGAGGGTACCGGGGAGCTGTTTTTT